A single sample gave rise to the 21 T cell receptor beta chains below, sequenced in a study of cytomegalovirus exposure and HLA in healthy donors. PCR primers comprised 60 Vbeta and 13 Jbeta primers. Method: immunoSEQ multiplex PCR; TCRdb's copy keeps in-frame clones and lacks some. This repertoire comprises approximately 130,000 clones; its ten largest clones make up 2%. Sequenced material: PBMCs. The receptors come from a woman aged 60 to 75 in good health and CMV-seronegative.

The chain couples TRBV6-1 to TRBJ2-7; D perhaps matches TRBD1 (6 bases). Germline V gives CDR1 MNHNS, CDR2 SASEGT. This CDR3 is 14 amino acids long. V shed 1 base and J shed 2 bases, with 9 bases lying between them. The DNA for the CDR3 is TGTGCCAGCAGTGAAGGGACAGTTCCCTACGAGCAGTACTTC. It is translated as CASSEGTVPYEQYF.

This sequence joins TRBV11-2 and TRBJ2-7; tentative D call: TRBD2 (5 bases). V was clipped by 1 base and J by 3 bases, with 13 bases between them. Germline-derived CDR1 and CDR2 are SGHAT and FQNNGV. The CDR3 has 15 amino acids. The CDR3 spells CASSLAPGLGYEQYF. CDR3 coding DNA: TGTGCCAGCAGCTTAGCTCCGGGGTTGGGCTACGAGCAGTACTTC.

This rearrangement joins TRBV29-1 to TRBJ2-7; 12 bases line up with TRBD2. There are 18 residues in the CDR3. Trimming took 6 bases from V and 2 from J; bases not matched to a gene: 17. The germline gives CDR1 SQVTM, CDR2 ANQGSEA. The CDR3 nucleotides are TGCAGCGTATCCAAGGGACTAGCGGGCCCGAGGGGTCCCTACGAGCAGTACTTC. Encoded protein: CSVSKGLAGPRGPYEQYF.

The chain recombines TRBV28 with TRBJ2-2; TRBD1 matches 8 bases. The germline V gene has CDR1 MDHEN and CDR2 SYDVKM. The CDR3 covers 15 residues. With V trimmed by 4 bases and J by 4 bases, 5 bases remained unmatched. CDR3 DNA: TGTGCCAGCAGTTCCGACAGGGGTAGCACCGGGGAGCTGTTTTTT. Encoded protein: CASSSDRGSTGELFF.

The genes are TRBV6-5 and TRBJ2-7; TRBD1 matches at 8 bases. The CDR3 consists of 13 residues. Germline assignment: CDR1 MNHEY and CDR2 SVGAGI. The V gene end was trimmed by 0 bases and the J gene end by 6 bases; junction bases not matched to a gene: 1. The CDR3 is CASSYSTGGEQYF. CDR3 DNA: TGTGCCAGCAGTTACTCCACAGGGGGCGAGCAGTACTTC.

The rearrangement links TRBV5-1 to TRBJ2-6, with 7 bases fitting TRBD1. The length of the CDR3 is 15 residues. The trim removed 3 bases at V and 1 base at J, leaving 1 base unmatched. CDR1 and CDR2 from the germline V gene are SGHRS and YFSETQ. The DNA for the CDR3 is TGCGCCAGCAGCTACAGGGGATCTGGGGCCAACGTCCTGACTTTC. Translating gives CASSYRGSGANVLTF.

The chain employs TRBV5-4 and TRBJ2-7; TRBD1 matches 9 bases. Germline CDR1 and CDR2: SGHNT and YYREEE (reference sequence). CDR3 length: 13 amino acids. J was trimmed by 5 bases and V by 6 bases; bases with no gene match: 6. In DNA form, the CDR3 reads TGTGCCAGCATCAAACAGGGGGCGGACGAGCAGTACTTC. Protein product: CASIKQGADEQYF.

The chain carries TRBV7-6 and TRBJ2-7, with 8 bases matching TRBD1. V trimming: 1 base; J trimming: 3 bases; junction bases outside the gene matches: 5. Germline assignment: CDR1 SGHVS and CDR2 FNYEAQ. The CDR3 extends over 15 amino acids. In DNA, the CDR3 is TGTGCCAGCAGCTTAGATCAGGGGGCCGTCTACGAGCAGTACTTC. Its translation: CASSLDQGAVYEQYF.

This chain connects TRBV6-1 to TRBJ1-1; D ambiguous. V was pared by 2 bases and J by 4 bases, with 14 bases between. This CDR3 has 15 amino acids. Germline V gene sequence: CDR1 MNHNS, CDR2 SASEGT. CDR3 bases: TGTGCCAGCAGTGAATTGGCCGCGAGAGGCACTGAAGCTTTCTTT. Translated, it gives CASSELAARGTEAFF.

The chain has TRBV5-6 and TRBJ1-4; D possibly corresponds to TRBD1 (5 bases). This CDR3 is built from 15 residues. V gave up 1 base and J gave up 4 bases, with 11 bases separating them. Germline CDR1 and CDR2: SGHDT and YYEEEE. The CDR3 loop reads CASSLMRQRNEKLFF. CDR3 DNA: TGTGCCAGCAGCTTGATGAGACAGCGTAATGAAAAACTGTTTTTT.

The chain links TRBV18 to TRBJ1-5; TRBD1 matches 8 bases. The germline CDR1 and CDR2 sequences are KGHSH and LQKENI. The CDR3 consists of 15 residues. V gave up 3 bases and J gave up 3 bases; unmatched junction bases: 4. DNA of the CDR3: TGTGCCAGCTCACCTCAGACAGGGGACAATCAGCCCCAGCATTTT. Translated: CASSPQTGDNQPQHF.

The V gene is TRBV7-6, the J gene TRBJ1-1; TRBD1 matches at 10 bases. With V trimmed by 3 bases and J by 5 bases, 3 bases remained unmatched. Germline V gene data show CDR1 as SGHVS and CDR2 as FNYEAQ. There are 14 residues in the CDR3. For the CDR3, the DNA is TGTGCCAGCAGCTTGACAGGGGGCAGGACTGAAGCTTTCTTT. It codes for CASSLTGGRTEAFF.

The chain couples TRBV5-6 to TRBJ2-5, with D possibly TRBD2 on 6 matching bases. The CDR3 covers 16 residues. V was shortened by 0 bases and J by 5 bases, with 17 bases between the two germline ends. In germline, CDR1 is SGHDT, CDR2 YYEEEE. CDR3 bases: TGTGCCAGCAGCTTGGGTTGGCAGGGCGGGATGGAGACCCAGTACTTC. Amino acid sequence: CASSLGWQGGMETQYF.

The rearrangement links TRBV28 to TRBJ2-7, with D possibly being TRBD2 (6 bases). Trimming removed 7 bases at V and 3 bases at J, with 7 bases between. Germline V CDR1 and CDR2: MDHEN, SYDVKM. CDR3 length: 11 amino acids. The chain's CDR3 is CASMGGYEQYF. As DNA, the CDR3 is TGTGCCAGCATGGGGGGCTACGAGCAGTACTTC.

This chain uses TRBV5-6 with TRBJ2-3; perhaps TRBD1 as D (5 bases). In germline, CDR1 is SGHDT, CDR2 YYEEEE. V was shortened by 6 bases and J by 4 bases, with 15 bases between the two germline ends. CDR3 length: 14 residues. CDR3 sequence: CASIIRQGPDTQYF. CDR3 DNA sequence: TGTGCCAGCATCATTCGGCAGGGCCCAGATACGCAGTATTTT. Based on the CDR3 plus reference TRBV5-6 and TRBJ2-3, the full variable domain is DAGVTQSPTHLIKTRGQQVTLRCSPKSGHDTVSWYQQALGQGPQFIFQYYEEEERQRGNFPDRFSGHQFPNYSSELNVNALLLGDSALYLCASIIRQGPDTQYFGPGTRLTVL.

The rearrangement links TRBV7-9 to TRBJ2-5; 10 bases are shared with TRBD1. CDR3 length: 15 amino acids. With 4 bases clipped from V and 5 bases from J, the junction kept 7 bases outside the gene matches. Germline CDR1 is SEHNR and CDR2 is FQNEAQ (reference sequence). In DNA, the CDR3 is TGTGCCAGCAGCTCATGGACAGGGGGTGATGAGACCCAGTACTTC. As protein: CASSSWTGGDETQYF.

The rearrangement links TRBV7-8 to TRBJ2-7, with TRBD2 matching 12 bases. The CDR3 is 14 residues long. CDR1 is SGHVS and CDR2 is FQNEAQ in the germline V gene. After removal of 5 bases from V and 3 bases from J, the junction contained 2 bases not matched to a gene. The CDR3 region has the DNA TGTGCCAGCAGCGCGACTAGCGGGAGCTACGAGCAGTACTTC. It is translated as CASSATSGSYEQYF.

This sequence joins TRBV7-9 and TRBJ2-5; D gene uncertain. V shed 4 bases and J shed 4 bases, with 16 bases lying between them. CDR1 and CDR2 from the germline V gene are SEHNR and FQNEAQ (reference sequence). This CDR3 has 15 residues. The DNA for the CDR3 is TGTGCCAGCAGCTCAGGAAACGGTGTAGGAGAGACCCAGTACTTC. Its translation: CASSSGNGVGETQYF.

The chain uses TRBV5-1 and TRBJ2-5, with 7 bases fitting TRBD2. Germline lookup yields CDR1 SGHRS and CDR2 YFSETQ. With 0 bases clipped from V and 0 bases from J, the junction kept 5 bases outside the gene matches. The CDR3 length is 16 residues. The CDR3 DNA reads as TGCGCCAGCAGCTTGGGGCTAGCGGATTACCAAGAGACCCAGTACTTC. Translating it yields CASSLGLADYQETQYF.

The chain employs TRBV9 and TRBJ1-6, with TRBD1 matching 8 bases. Germline assignment: CDR1 SGDLS and CDR2 YYNGEE. This CDR3 contains 16 residues. V shed 3 bases and J 6 bases; nucleotides not matched to a gene: 8. The CDR3: CASSAPPGQVNSPLHF. The CDR3 DNA is TGTGCCAGCAGCGCACCACCGGGACAGGTTAATTCACCCCTCCACTTT. Variable domain in full (rest from reference TRBV9 and TRBJ1-6): DSGVTQTPKHLITATGQRVTLRCSPRSGDLSVYWYQQSLDQGLQFLIQYYNGEERAKGNILERFSAQQFPDLHSELNLSSLELGDSALYFCASSAPPGQVNSPLHFGNGTRLTVT.

V usage is TRBV5-1 and J usage is TRBJ1-3; D gene unclear. The germline gives CDR1 SGHRS, CDR2 YFSETQ. V gave up 1 base and J gave up 2 bases, with 13 bases separating them. This CDR3 is built from 16 residues. The CDR3 DNA reads as TGCGCCAGCAGCTTGCACGAACAGAACACTGGAAACACCATATATTTT. Residues: CASSLHEQNTGNTIYF.